This TCR beta chain was sequenced in a study of blood T cell repertoires in COVID-19 (dated by TCRdb to 2020 to 2021). Study-level background: Samples covering the acute and convalescent phases of COVID-19 were provided by collaborators in the United States, Italy and Spain. The prospective study material was composed of cDNA or gDNA derived from T cells, B-cell-depleted T cells, or PBMCs. Deeply sampled blood TCRbeta repertoires from subjects exposed to, actively infected with, or recovered from COVID-19 were included in the dataset. The repertoires were released in a freely available public database meant as a resource for research on the immune response to SARS-CoV-2. Samples came from the ongoing ImmuneRACE study (first 160 participants) plus 1,254 subjects from 6 global collaborators. The sample metadata nearly always contained a de-identified subject ID, COVID-19 status, age in years and sex. Where HLA class I and class II types were available, the types were taken from metadata supplied by the sample provider, not from assay-based typing.

The collaborating institutions used their own protocols to collect whole blood in K2EDTA tubes. Collaborator samples were shipped for TCRbeta analysis as frozen whole blood, isolated PBMCs, or DNA extracted from either sample type. The germline V gene (reference sequence) gives CDR1 as LNHDA and CDR2 as SQIVND. The CDR3 sequence holds 15 residues, the cysteine and phenylalanine included. Only the CDR3 region is kept as DNA, spanning 45 bases read in frame from base 1. The junction carries 16 bases between V and J, which are trimmed by 5 bases and 2 bases respectively. TCRbeta CDR3 regions were amplified from genomic DNA using the immunoSEQ Assay, a bias-controlled multiplex PCR. On the study's bioinformatics: The number of nucleated cells in each sample was estimated from the amplification of reference gene primers within the assay. Sequence reads were collapsed and filtered to measure the absolute abundance of every unique TCRbeta CDR3 rearrangement. For each sample, productive Simpson clonality was calculated as the square root of Simpson's diversity index across productive rearrangements. TCRdb carries this immuneACCESS record with in-frame sequences only. Its versions omit some clonotypes, under half of them owing to an unresolved V gene in the studies checked, with the rest unexplained. The V and J calls and clone size are taken from that table; D and trimming were inferred from the DNA. Here the sample has some 250,000 clones; roughly 80% occur a single time. The leading ten clones occupy 4.2% of the sample.

On the study overall, not on this receptor specifically: The quantity of clinical and demographic metadata differed by source and by participant and was supplied without curation.

Worth noting for this clone: It lacks a known antigen. Base qualities were left out, and no much larger clone turns up one base away.

Sequenced: peripheral blood. The TCR sequence derives from a man aged 60 to 69 with acute or convalescent COVID-19. The chain links TRBV19 with TRBJ2-7; TRBD2 is perhaps the D gene, given 6 matching bases. The CDR3 region has the sequence CASSLLLASAYEQYF. Read as DNA, the sequence is TGTGCCAGTAGTTTACTACTAGCCTCGGCCTACGAGCAGTACTTC.